This TCR beta chain originates from a study of shared clonotypes between healthy human individuals. Study details: Those who served as donors were a couple of women and three men between the ages of 18 and 49.

Losses at the gene ends were 7 bases for V and 5 bases for J; bases not matched to a gene: 13. This CDR3 has 15 residues. Germline loops: CDR1 SGHTA, CDR2 FQGNSA. Sequencing was performed with immunoSEQ multiplex PCR; in TCRdb, only in-frame clones are kept and a portion is missing. Seen here are 2 million to 2.5 million clones, 90% to 97% observed once, and the top ten hold about 0.13%. The sample was naive CD4+ T cells sorted from blood. As to subset: CD45RA+ positively selected. The rearrangement uses TRBV7-2 and TRBJ1-1; 7 bases are shared with TRBD1. The TCR comes from a man aged 18 to 29 in good health. This CDR3 reads CASTPGRGRSTEAFF. The CDR3 DNA follows: TGTGCCAGCACCCCAGGGAGGGGGCGGAGTACTGAAGCTTTCTTT.